This T cell receptor beta chain was identified in a study of tissue T cells after allogeneic stem cell transplantation. Study-level information: All graft-versus-host disease patients had gastrointestinal involvement and received several lines of directed therapy.

As regards this clone: Its antigen is still unknown.

Generated by immunoSEQ multiplex PCR, the TCRdb table keeps only in-frame clones and is missing some. The table has under 50,000 clones, roughly 89% seen once. General study findings and limits: Anatomically similar tissues had similar TCR repertoires within each patient.

Germline V gene sequence: CDR1 MDHEN, CDR2 SYDVKM. The CDR3 loop spans 16 amino acids. V dropped 9 bases and J dropped 0 bases, with 18 bases sitting between them. The sample consisted of blood, taken before transplantation. The J gene is TRBJ1-5, the V gene TRBV28, with D maybe TRBD1 (5 bases). The clonotype originates from a woman aged 40-70 years who later had graft-versus-host disease after an allogeneic stem cell transplant. In DNA form, the CDR3 reads TGTGCCAGTATCAGGGCCTCGGGATATAGCAATCAGCCCCAGCATTTT. Encoded protein: CASIRASGYSNQPQHF.